This T cell receptor beta chain was sequenced in a study of blood T cell repertoires in COVID-19. Study in general: Sources were T cells, B-cell-depleted T cells, or PBMCs; the material itself was cDNA or gDNA.

Libraries were prepared by immunoSEQ multiplex PCR; TCRdb keeps only in-frame clonotypes and omits some of them. Of about 140,000 clones detected, approximately 81% appear once; the ten largest clones hold 4.5% to 6%. The CDR3 spans 15 residues. Germline V gene lookup returns CDR1 MNHEY and CDR2 SMNVEV (reference sequence). V was pared by 3 bases and J by 8 bases, with 8 bases of the junction left unmatched. Participants spanned ages about 18 to 90 years and resided in over 20 US areas. The study assigned cohorts using participant-reported clinical history. The sequenced material came from PBMCs or T cells enriched from blood (not recorded which). The chain combines TRBV27 with TRBJ1-4; 8 positions agree with TRBD1. This clonotype was obtained from a middle-aged man with acute COVID-19. CDR3 nucleotide sequence: TGTGCCAGCAGTTTTGAGGGGACAGGACCCGAAAAACTGTTTTTT. Its translation: CASSFEGTGPEKLFF.